Listed below are T cell receptor beta chains from one sample, sequenced in a study of cytotoxic CD8 clonotypes in ibrutinib-treated CLL. Sequencing used immunoSEQ multiplex PCR; TCRdb keeps in-frame clones, though not all of them. The sample consists of around 300,000 clones, around four fifths of them appearing once. The sample in question was PBMCs, obtained before ibrutinib treatment. The origin of the receptors is a human donor with chronic lymphocytic leukemia. Both conserved end residues are part of each CDR3.

CDR3 protein | J gene | V gene
CASIMRGTDTQYF | TRBJ2-3 | TRBV19
CASSGASGETYNEQFF | TRBJ2-1 | TRBV2
CAWRGPNLEGLAGVSYEQYF | TRBJ2-7 | TRBV30
CASRPDRGVTGELFF | TRBJ2-2 | TRBV5-4
CASSFFSSGRSEQYF | TRBJ2-7 | TRBV2
CASSLFLVGENTGELFF | TRBJ2-2 | TRBV28
CASSLRPSGSPYEQYF | TRBJ2-7 | TRBV5-1
CASSRLAGDYEQYF | TRBJ2-7 | TRBV18
CASTAGMGLYEQYF | TRBJ2-7 | TRBV5-1
CASSTRGVLGDTQYF | TRBJ2-3 | TRBV7-3
CASSFSGSYYNEQFF | TRBJ2-1 | TRBV11-1